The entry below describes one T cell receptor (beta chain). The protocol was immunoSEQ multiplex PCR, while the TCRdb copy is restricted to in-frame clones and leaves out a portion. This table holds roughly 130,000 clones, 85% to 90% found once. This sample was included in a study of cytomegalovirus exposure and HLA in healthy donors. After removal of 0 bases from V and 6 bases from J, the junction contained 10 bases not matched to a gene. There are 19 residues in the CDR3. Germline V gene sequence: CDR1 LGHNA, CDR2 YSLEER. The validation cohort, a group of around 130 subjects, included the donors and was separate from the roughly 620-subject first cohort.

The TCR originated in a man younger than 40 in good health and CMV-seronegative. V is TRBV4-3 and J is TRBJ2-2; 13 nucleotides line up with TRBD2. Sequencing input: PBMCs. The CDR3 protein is CASSQDSTSGGADSGELFF. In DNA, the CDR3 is TGCGCCAGCAGCCAAGATAGTACTAGCGGGGGGGCCGATTCCGGGGAGCTGTTTTTT.